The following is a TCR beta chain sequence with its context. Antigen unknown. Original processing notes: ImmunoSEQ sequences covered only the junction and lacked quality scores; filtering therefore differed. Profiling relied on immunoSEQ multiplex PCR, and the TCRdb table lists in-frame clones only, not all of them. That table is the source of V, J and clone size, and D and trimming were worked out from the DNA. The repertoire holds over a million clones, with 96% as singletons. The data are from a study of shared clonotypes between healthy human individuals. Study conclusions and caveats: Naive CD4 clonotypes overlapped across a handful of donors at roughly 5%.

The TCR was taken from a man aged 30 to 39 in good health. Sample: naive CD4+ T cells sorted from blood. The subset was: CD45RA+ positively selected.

The CDR3 loop reads CASSLGRNEKLFF. The DNA for the CDR3 is TGTGCCAGCAGTCTCGGGAGAAATGAAAAACTGTTTTTT. The genes are TRBV6-5 and TRBJ1-4; no clear D. Germline V gene sequence: CDR1 MNHEY, CDR2 SVGAGI. The CDR3 contains 13 residues. The ends were cut back, 5 bases at V and 5 bases at J, with 9 bases in the middle.